These T cell receptor beta chains were read from a single sample in a study of vaccination and CD4 T cells after COVID-19. In TCRdb, the PCR reads were re-called with MiXCR into one record per CDR3 protein. The table includes fewer than 15,000 distinct CDR3 sequences, 76% detected once. What these receptors recognize is not known. The source material was CD4+ T cells from blood, cultured in vitro. The receptors shown here come from a human donor who had recovered from COVID-19. The CDR3 runs from the conserved cysteine through the conserved F or W. The D gene is left open where the match is weak. Rows give clone size only sometimes, using once, few, many, or a class for an expanded clone.

clone_size | j_call | v_call | d_call | cdr3_nt | cdr3_aa
- | TRBJ2-5 | TRBV6-2/TRBV6-3 | - | TGTGCCAGCAGTTATGGGGAGACCCAGTACTTC | CASSYGETQYF
- | TRBJ2-7 | TRBV6-7 | - | TGTGCCAGCAGCTCCCTTCGGGGCTACGAGCAGTACTTC | CASSSLRGYEQYF
- | TRBJ1-5 | TRBV20-1 | - | TGCAGTGCTAGAGAGGGGGGGGGTCAGCCCCAGCATTTT | CSAREGGGQPQHF
- | TRBJ2-2 | TRBV6-2/TRBV6-3 | TRBD1 | TGTGCCAGCAGTTGGAATGGACAGGGGATCAACACCGGGGAGCTGTTTTTT | CASSWNGQGINTGELFF
few | TRBJ2-3 | TRBV19 | - | TGTGCCAGTAGCCCTGGGGCAGATACGCAGTATTTT | CASSPGADTQYF
few | TRBJ1-2 | TRBV27 | TRBD1 | TGTGCCAGCAGTTGGGACAGGACCTATGGCTACACCTTC | CASSWDRTYGYTF
- | TRBJ2-3 | TRBV24-1 | TRBD2 | TGTGCCACCAGTGACCCACTTGGACTAGCGGGAGCAGATACGCAGTATTTT | CATSDPLGLAGADTQYF
- | TRBJ2-7 | TRBV6-1 | - | TGTGCCAGCAGGAGGTTGCCAGGGGACGACGAGCAGTACTTC | CASRRLPGDDEQYF
- | TRBJ1-5 | TRBV27 | - | TGTGCCAGCAGGGGGAAACTCAATCAGCCCCAGCATTTT | CASRGKLNQPQHF
- | TRBJ2-2 | TRBV28 | TRBD2 | TGTGCCAGCAGGACGACTAGCGGTTCCCCGAGCACCGGGGAGCTGTTTTTT | CASRTTSGSPSTGELFF
- | TRBJ1-6 | TRBV7-2 | TRBD1 | TGTGCCAGCAGCCGACAGGGGACGGGCAATTCACCCCTCCACTTT | CASSRQGTGNSPLHF
- | TRBJ2-5 | TRBV20-1 | TRBD1 | TGCAGTGCGGAGGGACAGGGGGCCGGAAAGACCCAGTACTTC | CSAEGQGAGKTQYF
- | TRBJ2-7 | TRBV5-6 | - | TGTGCCAGCAGCAGGCGCGGTTTCGAGCAGTACTTC | CASSRRGFEQYF